This TCR beta chain came from a study of cytomegalovirus exposure and HLA in healthy donors (dated 2017 in TCRdb). The study in broad terms: In an earlier analysis of 587 of the donors, around 300 Gb of sequence data and 120 million or so unique TCR beta sequences from 180 million or so T cells were reported. An early release that covered fewer than 800 HLA-typed donors contained about 300 gigabases of sequencing data and about 93 million unique TCR sequences. Among the approximately 400 genotyped donors, about 85% belonged to the genetic ancestry cluster associated with self-reported Caucasian donors. The aim of the study was to test whether cataloging public T cell receptors could identify signatures of past pathogen exposure. Using immunosequencing, the study profiled T cell repertoires from about 650 subjects and related those repertoires to cytomegalovirus serostatus. Along with the roughly 700-subject first cohort, a separate validation cohort of 120 different subjects was used. High-throughput TCR immunosequencing, statistical association of individual TCRs with disease status, and machine learning were combined to predict cytomegalovirus infection status. A later analysis re-examined previously published TCR beta repertoires from roughly 650 donors and added high-resolution HLA genotyping to investigate patterns of TCR occurrence. Rather than using new phenotypic data, the later analysis identified candidate immune exposures from TCR beta sequences and from how often those sequences occurred across donors. An earlier analysis of 587 of the donors used high-throughput TCR beta sequencing to judge whether each TCR beta V gene segment behaved as functional or pseudogenic. Alongside the repertoire data, information on donor age, sex, ethnicity and CMV serostatus was compiled. In a later genetic analysis, genome-wide SNP genotypes for about three fifths of the roughly 670 donors were used, and that subset was treated as a discovery cohort. All discovery cohort repertoires had been generated using a single sequencing platform. Class I and class II HLA loci were covered by the typing at four-digit resolution. The number of typed donors differed by locus: roughly 620-630 for A, B, C, DRB1 and DQB1; about 520 for DQA1; some 590 for DPA1; and approximately 450 for DPB1. Because of strong linkage in the cohort, five DR-DQ haplotypes were treated as single units for association and clustering. Among 300 to 500 genotyped donors of the cohort, an average of about 220,000 unique TCR beta nucleotide sequences was sequenced per donor, of which roughly 17% were non-productive.

The cohort was made up of 666 healthy bone marrow donors. Cohort members were all nominally healthy when sampled, although unrecorded immune exposures were likely present. The donor was CMV seropositive and belonged to the group of more than 250 seropositive cohort members. A peripheral blood sample was collected from each donor, and TCR beta sequencing was performed on peripheral blood mononuclear cells. Genomic DNA extraction from the blood cell samples was performed with the Qiagen DNeasy Blood Extraction Kit. CDR1 and CDR2 (MNHEY, SVGAGI) derive from the germline V gene. V loses 6 bases, J loses 2 bases, and the germline ends lie 13 bases apart. The cysteine opens and the phenylalanine closes a CDR3 of 14 amino acids. The DNA shown is the 42-base CDR3, in frame from base 1. The library was prepared using the immunoSEQ multiplex PCR assay. The multiplex PCR relied on a mix of 60 forward primers for TCR Vbeta segments and 13 reverse primers for TCR Jbeta segments. A multiplex PCR assay on genomic DNA amplified the CDR3 region of rearranged TCR beta genes. The Illumina HiSeq System was used to sequence the amplified TCR beta libraries as 87-base-pair reads. In the source study's methods: Across the roughly 670 repertoires, a later analysis counted 75 million to 90 million unique TCR beta chains, roughly 11 million of which were shared by at least two donors. Raw reads were error-corrected and collapsed into unique sequences with a nearest-neighbor algorithm that merged closely related sequences to remove PCR and sequencing errors. Alignment of CDR3 sequences to IMGT reference sequences was used to assign V, D and J gene segments. For a sequence to be retained, at least a six-nucleotide match to both a V gene segment and a J gene segment was required. A rearrangement was called productive if the CDR3 had no stop codons and remained in frame with V and J, and every other rearrangement was called non-productive. Following IMGT convention, CDR3 was defined as the stretch from the second conserved V-encoded cysteine up to the conserved J-encoded phenylalanine. In an earlier analysis of more than 550 of the donors, sequences lacking an unambiguous match to a single V gene segment were excluded. An earlier analysis of some 500 of the donors classified V segments as functional when productive rearrangements were above 56.7% and as segregating when the standard deviation between donors was above 5%. To diagnose cytomegalovirus status from the catalog of TCR beta chain sequences, a statistical classification framework was built. In a later analysis, V and J genes were assigned by comparing TCR nucleotide sequences against IMGT/GENE-DB human TR gene sequences. Using the TCRdist pipeline, a later analysis assigned CDR3 sequences along with most-parsimonious VDJ recombination scenarios. In a later analysis, each TCR beta chain was defined by its CDR3 amino acid sequence together with its V-gene family, and reads without a unique V-gene family were excluded. To address suspected cross-contamination and a sequencing artifact, a later analysis removed approximately 590 highly shared, low-generation-probability nucleotide sequences. A later analysis calculated a clonal expansion index for each public chain from normalized within-repertoire ranks of inferred template counts. In a later analysis, generation probabilities were computed using a VDJ recombination model fitted to out-of-frame rearrangements, and the results were checked against IGoR. A later analysis scored TCR-TCR, TCR-HLA and TCR-CMV co-occurrence with hypergeometric tests, applying a repertoire-size bias correction to TCR pairs. In a later analysis, false discovery rates were estimated by permuting HLA or CMV assignments 20 times. A later analysis grouped co-occurring TCRs with DBSCAN, adding TCRdist sequence similarity when clustering within HLA-allele-positive subsets. Repertoires with fewer than 30,000 or more than 120,000 public chains were left out of co-occurrence clustering, as were about five repertoires with anomalous nucleotide sharing. The immuneACCESS repertoire file appears here via TCRdb, limited to in-frame rearrangements. These files lack a portion of the clones; in checked studies, under half of the deficit traces to unresolved V genes, and the cause of the others is not known. V and J calls and clone size are given by that table; D and trimming were obtained from the DNA. Within this sample are approximately 190,000 clones, with more than 9.5% of them counted one time only. The top ten hold less than 8.5% of the sample.

This clone was seen more than once but under ten times. No cognate antigen has been identified for it. No per-base quality is available; no much larger clone lies one base away. Broader findings and caveats from the paper: A later genetic analysis reported fewer N-insertions in productive TCRs among donors in an Asian-associated ancestry cluster than the roughly 620-donor mean. Linkage disequilibrium might explain the correlated functional status among segregating V segments, but an unknown experimental factor could not be ruled out. When HLA alleles, especially DR and DQ, strongly co-occurred, TCR associations were difficult to assign to individual alleles. In both the original and validation cohorts, the classifier was reported to diagnose cytomegalovirus status with high specificity and sensitivity. A few of the identified cytomegalovirus-associated TCR beta chains were confirmed in vitro to be specific for cytomegalovirus antigens. A further reported finding was that TCR beta sequences accurately predicted the HLA-A and HLA-B alleles for most subjects in the first cohort. Immune exposure information for the cohort was limited to CMV serostatus. Broadly in line with IMGT annotations, most TCR beta V segments showed up in productive rearrangements about 87% or about 30% of the time in an earlier analysis of about 500 of the donors. It was suggested by the authors that the approach could potentially be generalized to other disease states and immunological phenotypes. HLA typing was unavailable for some donors at each locus, so association tests used only the typed subset. A cluster of highly shared sequence variants was judged likely to be a technical artifact of the sequencing pipeline. Because the 87-base-pair reads could not distinguish some IMGT-functional V segments, including TRBV6-2 and TRBV6-3, those segments were excluded. In a later analysis, several top co-occurrence clusters were reported to appear linked to parvovirus B19, influenza, CMV and Epstein-Barr virus. Most CMV-associated TCR beta chains appeared to be HLA-restricted in a later analysis, and the HLA associations seemed to be driven largely by CMV exposure. In a later analysis, HLA-associated TCR beta chains showed more clonal expansion and lower generation probabilities than non-associated chains that were equally common. An association between a missense DCLRE1C variant and V-gene and J-gene trimming of TCR beta chains was found in a later genetic analysis and replicated in an independent cohort. Only TCR beta chains were sequenced in this cohort, and the absence of alpha or paired-chain data limited detectable features. In the study, 150 to 200 TCR beta chains were listed as associated with cytomegalovirus. While some public TCRs were present in many individuals, most TCR sequences turned up only very rarely across donors. At a false discovery rate of 0.05, a later analysis linked 15,000 to 20,000 TCR beta sequences to specific HLA alleles. Sequencing depth was assumed to be roughly uniform across donors in the presence/absence analyses, though that assumption may not hold. Because counts were too low, roughly 16 rarely observed V segments, including chromosome 9 orphons, were left out of the earlier analysis of some 600 of the donors. A later analysis found that TCR association rates varied across HLA loci, with DRB1 alleles showing the most associated TCRs and HLA-C alleles the fewest.

The sequence was obtained from a man aged 45 to 65 in good health and CMV-seropositive. Sequencing was performed on PBMCs. The V and J segments used are TRBV6-5 and TRBJ1-2, with TRBD1 as a weak D call on 6 bases. The CDR3 here reads CASRPQTGNYGYTF. Here is the DNA: TGTGCCAGCAGGCCCCAAACAGGGAACTATGGCTACACCTTC.